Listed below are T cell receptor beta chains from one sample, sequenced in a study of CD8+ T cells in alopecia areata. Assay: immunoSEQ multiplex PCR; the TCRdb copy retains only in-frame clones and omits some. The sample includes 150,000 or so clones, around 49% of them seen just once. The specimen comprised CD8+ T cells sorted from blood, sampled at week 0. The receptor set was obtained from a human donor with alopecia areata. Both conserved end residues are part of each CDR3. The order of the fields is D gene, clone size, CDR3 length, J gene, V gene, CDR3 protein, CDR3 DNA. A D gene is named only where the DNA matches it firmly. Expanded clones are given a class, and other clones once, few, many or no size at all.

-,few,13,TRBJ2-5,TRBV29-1,CSVEGWAQETQYF,TGCAGCGTTGAAGGGTGGGCTCAAGAGACCCAGTACTTC
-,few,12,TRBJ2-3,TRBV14,CASSFVADTQYF,TGTGCCAGCAGTTTCGTTGCAGATACGCAGTATTTT
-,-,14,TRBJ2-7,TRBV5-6,CASSFVSRVYEQYF,TGTGCCAGCAGCTTCGTCAGCAGGGTCTACGAGCAGTACTTC
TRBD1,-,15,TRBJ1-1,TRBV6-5,CASSWGGTGSTEAFF,TGTGCCAGCAGTTGGGGAGGGACAGGGAGCACTGAAGCTTTCTTT
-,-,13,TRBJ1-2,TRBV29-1,CSVEGMGGYGYTF,TGCAGCGTTGAAGGAATGGGTGGCTATGGCTACACCTTC
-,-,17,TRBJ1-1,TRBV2,CASSEGRWGLENTEAFF,TGTGCCAGCAGTGAGGGACGTTGGGGTTTGGAGAACACTGAAGCTTTCTTT
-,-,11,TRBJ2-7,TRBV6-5,CASSAGYEQYF,TGTGCCAGCAGTGCCGGTTACGAGCAGTACTTC
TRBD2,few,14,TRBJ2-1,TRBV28,CASSFTGGRYEQFF,TGTGCCAGCAGTTTCACGGGGGGGCGGTATGAGCAGTTCTTC
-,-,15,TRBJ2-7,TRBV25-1,CASSITWGATYEQYF,TGTGCCAGCAGCATAACCTGGGGGGCGACCTACGAGCAGTACTTC
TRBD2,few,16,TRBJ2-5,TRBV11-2,CASSFLGGDPKETQYF,TGTGCCAGCAGCTTTCTGGGGGGGGACCCAAAAGAGACCCAGTACTTC
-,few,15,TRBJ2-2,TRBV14,CASSIWDTNTGELFF,TGTGCCAGCAGCATATGGGACACCAACACCGGGGAGCTGTTTTTT
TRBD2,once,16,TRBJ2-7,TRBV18,CASSHLWAGGSYEQYF,TGTGCCAGCTCGCATCTTTGGGCGGGGGGATCCTACGAGCAGTACTTC
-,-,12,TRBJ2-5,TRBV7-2,CASSLIVTTQYF,TGTGCCAGCAGCTTAATAGTCACGACCCAGTACTTC
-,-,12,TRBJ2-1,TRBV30,CAWSTSHNEQFF,TGTGCCTGGAGCACTAGTCACAATGAGCAGTTCTTC
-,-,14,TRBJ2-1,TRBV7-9,CASSLLGPQNEQFF,TGTGCCAGCAGCTTACTGGGGCCGCAGAATGAGCAGTTCTTC
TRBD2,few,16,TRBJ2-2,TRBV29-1,CSVRRTPGRDTGELFF,TGCAGCGTCCGACGGACCCCGGGGAGGGACACCGGGGAGCTGTTTTTT
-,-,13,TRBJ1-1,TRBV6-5,CASSSWGSTEAFF,TGTGCCAGCAGTTCTTGGGGAAGCACTGAAGCTTTCTTT
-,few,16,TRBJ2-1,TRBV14,CASSQGLFRSYNEQFF,TGTGCCAGCAGCCAGGGACTCTTTCGCTCCTACAATGAGCAGTTCTTC
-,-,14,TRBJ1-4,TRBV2,CASNEGRDDEKLFF,TGTGCCAGCAACGAGGGGAGGGATGATGAAAAACTGTTTTTT
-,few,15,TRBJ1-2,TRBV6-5,CASSYSGQDYYGYTF,TGTGCCAGCAGTTACTCGGGGCAGGACTACTATGGCTACACCTTC
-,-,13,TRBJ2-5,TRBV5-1,CASSLDTEETQYF,TGCGCCAGCAGCTTGGACACCGAGGAGACCCAGTACTTC
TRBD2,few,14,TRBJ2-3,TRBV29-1,CSVAQRGAADTQYF,TGCAGCGTTGCGCAGCGGGGGGCCGCAGATACGCAGTATTTT
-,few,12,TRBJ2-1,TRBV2,CASSDGYNEQFF,TGTGCCAGCAGTGACGGGTACAATGAGCAGTTCTTC
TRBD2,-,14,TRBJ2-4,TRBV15,CATSHDSGAGIQYF,TGTGCCACCAGCCACGACAGCGGGGCGGGGATTCAGTACTTC
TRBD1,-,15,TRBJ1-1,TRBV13,CASSPPGTGIPEAFF,TGTGCCAGCAGCCCCCCCGGGACAGGGATCCCTGAAGCTTTCTTT
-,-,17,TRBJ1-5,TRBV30,CAWTPREGIHSNQPQHF,TGTGCCTGGACCCCGAGGGAGGGAATACATAGCAATCAGCCCCAGCATTTT
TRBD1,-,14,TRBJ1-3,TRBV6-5,CASSYGQGGHTIYF,TGTGCCAGCAGTTACGGACAGGGAGGACACACCATATATTTT
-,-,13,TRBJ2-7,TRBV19,CASSMGSSYEQYF,TGTGCCAGTAGTATGGGCAGCTCCTACGAGCAGTACTTC
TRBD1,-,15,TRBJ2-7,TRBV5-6,CASSPRTGEGYEQYF,TGTGCCAGCAGCCCTCGGACAGGGGAGGGCTACGAGCAGTACTTC
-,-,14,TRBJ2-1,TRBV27,CASSLPDSYNEQFF,TGTGCCAGCAGTTTACCCGACAGTTACAATGAGCAGTTCTTC
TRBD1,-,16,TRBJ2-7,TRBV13,CASSAAGTGGRYEQYF,TGTGCCAGCAGCGCCGCCGGGACAGGGGGCCGGTACGAGCAGTACTTC
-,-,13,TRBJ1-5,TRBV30,CAWSVSGDQPQHF,TGTGCCTGGAGTGTCTCTGGGGATCAGCCCCAGCATTTT
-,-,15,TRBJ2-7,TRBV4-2,CASSQDKASVYEQYF,TGTGCCAGCAGCCAAGATAAGGCTAGCGTATACGAGCAGTACTTC
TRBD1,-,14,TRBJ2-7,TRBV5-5,CASSLPDRGHEQYF,TGTGCCAGCAGCTTACCGGACAGGGGCCACGAGCAGTACTTC
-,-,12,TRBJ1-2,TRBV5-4,CASSNPLYGYTF,TGTGCCAGCAGCAATCCCCTCTATGGCTACACCTTC
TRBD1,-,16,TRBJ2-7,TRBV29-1,CSVEDPGTGTTGEQYF,TGCAGCGTTGAAGACCCCGGGACAGGGACGACCGGGGAGCAGTACTTC
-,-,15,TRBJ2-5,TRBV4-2,CASSQGTEGRETQYF,TGTGCCAGCAGCCAAGGGACAGAGGGCAGGGAGACCCAGTACTTC
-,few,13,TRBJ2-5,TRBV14,CASSQDRGETQYF,TGTGCCAGCAGCCAAGATCGGGGAGAGACCCAGTACTTC